A selection of T cell receptor beta chains follows, all from one sample in a study of identical twins. MiXCR, run by TCRdb on the 5' RACE reads, gives a single entry per CDR3 protein. Here the sample spans about 430,000 distinct CDR3 sequences, approximately 17% being singletons. The sequenced material came from naive T cells sorted from blood. These receptors originate from a man between 50 and 59 years old in good health. Both conserved end residues are part of each CDR3. D genes are given only for firm matches. Size tells how often a clone was seen (once, few, many) or the class of an expanded clone, and some rows leave it out.

clone_size cdr3_length j_call v_call d_call cdr3_aa cdr3_nt
. 13 TRBJ2-1 TRBV12-3/TRBV12-4 . CASSTRGHNEQFF TGTGCCAGCAGTACGCGGGGCCACAATGAGCAGTTCTTC
. 14 TRBJ2-5 TRBV5-5 . CASSREWGQETQYF TGTGCCAGCAGTCGAGAGTGGGGCCAAGAGACCCAGTACTTC
many 14 TRBJ2-7 TRBV6-2/TRBV6-3 . CASTITGRPFKQYF TGTGCCAGCACCATTACAGGGCGTCCGTTCAAGCAGTACTTC
. 12 TRBJ1-5 TRBV20-1 . CSAREGVQPQHF TGCAGTGCTAGGGAGGGAGTGCAGCCCCAGCATTTT
many 15 TRBJ2-2 TRBV7-9 TRBD2 CASSSGLAGPGELFF TGTGCCAGCAGCTCGGGACTAGCGGGACCCGGGGAGCTGTTTTTT
many 13 TRBJ2-1 TRBV20-1 . CSARPPIGDEQFF TGCAGTGCTAGACCACCTATAGGCGATGAGCAGTTCTTC
few 15 TRBJ2-7 TRBV20-1 TRBD1 CSASGRDRDFWEQYF TGCAGTGCGTCGGGACGGGACAGGGATTTCTGGGAGCAGTACTTC
few 16 TRBJ2-3 TRBV18 . CASSPGTFLGRDTQYF TGTGCCAGCTCACCGGGGACTTTCCTAGGGAGAGATACGCAGTATTTT
few 14 TRBJ1-6 TRBV6-1 . CASSNRVESSPLHF TGTGCCAGCAGCAACAGGGTCGAATCTTCACCCCTCCACTTT
. 14 TRBJ2-1 TRBV7-2 TRBD2 CASSLVQRGGKQFF TGTGCCAGCAGCTTAGTCCAGCGGGGGGGGAAGCAGTTCTTC
few 15 TRBJ2-2 TRBV6-2/TRBV6-3 . CASSYLAANTGELFF TGTGCCAGCAGTTACCTTGCAGCAAACACCGGGGAGCTGTTTTTT
. 18 TRBJ2-5 TRBV12-3/TRBV12-4 TRBD2 CASSQPRTSGAPNRTQYF TGTGCCAGCAGCCAACCGAGGACTAGCGGGGCCCCCAATCGGACCCAGTACTTC
few 13 TRBJ1-1 TRBV20-1 . CSVLVGIRGEAFF TGCAGTGTCCTGGTGGGCATTAGGGGTGAAGCTTTCTTT
few 14 TRBJ2-1 TRBV7-6 TRBD2 CASSRTSVYNEQFF TGTGCCAGCAGCCGGACTAGCGTCTACAATGAGCAGTTCTTC
few 13 TRBJ1-1 TRBV6-6 TRBD1 CASVILRGDGAFF TGTGCCAGCGTGATCCTCAGGGGGGATGGAGCTTTCTTT
many 16 TRBJ2-1 TRBV6-5 TRBD2 CASSYSGLAAGNEQFF TGTGCCAGCAGTTACTCAGGACTAGCGGCTGGGAATGAGCAGTTCTTC
few 16 TRBJ1-3 TRBV10-3 . CAISESLATSGNTIYF TGTGCCATCAGTGAGTCGTTAGCGACCTCTGGAAACACCATATATTTT
many 16 TRBJ1-6 TRBV28 TRBD1 CASRDVGDRGYSPLHF TGTGCCAGCAGGGACGTTGGAGACAGGGGCTATTCACCCCTCCACTTT
few 14 TRBJ2-5 TRBV27 TRBD2 CASSLASGVKTQYF TGTGCCAGCAGTTTGGCTAGCGGGGTGAAGACCCAGTACTTC
many 15 TRBJ2-1 TRBV28 TRBD2 CASSSGRGGFNEQFF TGTGCCAGCAGTTCCGGGCGCGGGGGGTTCAATGAGCAGTTCTTC
few 16 TRBJ2-7 TRBV5-1 TRBD1 CASSPGGGQGAYEQYF TGCGCCAGCAGCCCTGGGGGGGGACAGGGGGCCTACGAGCAGTACTTC
. 17 TRBJ2-1 TRBV20-1 . CSASPHFRGRNYNEQFF TGCAGTGCTAGTCCTCACTTTCGTGGGAGGAACTACAATGAGCAGTTCTTC
. 13 TRBJ2-5 TRBV6-2/TRBV6-3 TRBD2 CASRGLASQTQYF TGTGCCAGCAGAGGACTAGCGTCCCAGACCCAGTACTTC
. 16 TRBJ1-6 TRBV6-1 . CASSETGSSYNSPLHF TGTGCCAGCAGTGAAACAGGGAGCTCCTATAATTCACCCCTCCACTTT
. 16 TRBJ2-5 TRBV20-1 TRBD2 CSARDFSRGGSETQYF TGCAGTGCTAGAGATTTTTCCCGGGGGGGCAGCGAGACCCAGTACTTC
. 16 TRBJ2-2 TRBV20-1 TRBD2 CSAPRAGGPRTGELFF TGCAGTGCCCCTCGGGCGGGAGGGCCAAGAACCGGGGAGCTGTTTTTT
many 12 TRBJ2-3 TRBV18 . CASSGGPDTQYF TGTGCCAGCTCCGGGGGGCCGGATACGCAGTATTTT
. 15 TRBJ1-6 TRBV27 . CASSLSRGNNSPLHF TGTGCCAGCAGTTTATCGAGAGGGAACAATTCACCCCTCCACTTT
. 19 TRBJ1-6 TRBV15 . CATSRGDREEGGYNSPLHF TGTGCCACCAGCAGAGGAGACCGGGAGGAAGGGGGCTATAATTCACCCCTCCACTTT
. 13 TRBJ1-5 TRBV20-1 . CSARDASHQPQHF TGCAGTGCTAGAGACGCAAGCCATCAGCCCCAGCATTTT
. 14 TRBJ1-2 TRBV20-1 TRBD1 CSARSGQTNYGYTF TGCAGTGCTAGGTCGGGACAGACTAACTATGGCTACACCTTC
few 13 TRBJ2-7 TRBV5-6 . CASSWGPSYEQYF TGTGCCAGCAGCTGGGGACCGTCCTACGAGCAGTACTTC
few 11 TRBJ2-7 TRBV29-1 . CSVEDPTEQYF TGCAGCGTTGAAGATCCTACGGAGCAGTACTTC
many 13 TRBJ2-5 TRBV7-7 TRBD2 CASSLELAGAQYF TGTGCTAGCAGCTTGGAACTAGCGGGGGCCCAGTACTTC
many 15 TRBJ1-5 TRBV6-1 . CASSRTRDSNQPQHF TGTGCCAGCAGCCGAACTCGGGACAGCAATCAGCCCCAGCATTTT
few 11 TRBJ2-1 TRBV20-1 . CSARTDNEQFF TGCAGTGCTAGGACGGACAATGAGCAGTTCTTC
many 14 TRBJ2-5 TRBV20-1 . CSARATDSKETQYF TGCAGTGCTAGAGCCACGGACAGCAAAGAGACCCAGTACTTC
few 15 TRBJ1-3 TRBV20-1 . CSARDPRGFGNTIYF TGCAGTGCTAGAGATCCCCGGGGTTTTGGAAACACCATATATTTT
few 14 TRBJ2-7 TRBV27 TRBD1 CASSVLGQGHEQYF TGTGCCAGCAGTGTACTGGGACAGGGACACGAGCAGTACTTC